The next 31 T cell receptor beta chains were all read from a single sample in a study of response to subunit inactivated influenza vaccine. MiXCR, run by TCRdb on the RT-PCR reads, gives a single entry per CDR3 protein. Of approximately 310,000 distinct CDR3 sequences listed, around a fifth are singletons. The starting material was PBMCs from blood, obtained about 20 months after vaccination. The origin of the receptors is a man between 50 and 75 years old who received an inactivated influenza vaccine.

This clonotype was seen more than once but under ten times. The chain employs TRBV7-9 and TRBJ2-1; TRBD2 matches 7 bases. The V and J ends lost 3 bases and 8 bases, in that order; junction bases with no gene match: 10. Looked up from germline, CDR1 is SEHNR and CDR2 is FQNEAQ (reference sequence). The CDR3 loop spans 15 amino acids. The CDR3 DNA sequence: TGTGCCAGCAGCTTTCTCGCGGGAGAAGCGGATGAGCAGTTCTTC. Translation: CASSFLAGEADEQFF.

The DNA for the CDR3 is TGTGCCAGCAGCGTGGGAGCGGGAACAGCCTACGAGCAGTACTTC. Translating it yields CASSVGAGTAYEQYF. The chain joins TRBV5-5 to TRBJ2-7; the match to TRBD2 covers 7 bases. From germline, CDR1 is SGHKS and CDR2 YYEKEE (reference sequence). This CDR3 spans 15 amino acids. Trimming took 4 bases from V and 2 from J; bases not matched to a gene: 9. Filled out from reference TRBV5-5 and TRBJ2-7, the complete variable domain reads DAGVTQSPTHLIKTRGQQVTLRCSPISGHKSVSWYQQVLGQGPQFIFQYYEKEERGRGNFPDRFSARQFPNYSSELNVNALLLGDSALYLCASSVGAGTAYEQYFGPGTRLTVT.

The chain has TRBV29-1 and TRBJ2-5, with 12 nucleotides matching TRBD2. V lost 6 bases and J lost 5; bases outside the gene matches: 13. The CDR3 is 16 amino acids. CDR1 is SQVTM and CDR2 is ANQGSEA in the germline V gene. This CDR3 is CSVSPSGGAVSETQYF. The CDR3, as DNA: TGCAGCGTGTCTCCTAGCGGGGGGGCCGTTTCGGAGACCCAGTACTTC.

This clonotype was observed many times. CDR3 bases: TGCGCCAGCAGCGCGGGACAGCAAAACACTGAAGCTTTCTTT. Its protein is CASSAGQQNTEAFF. This sequence joins TRBV5-1 and TRBJ1-1; 7 nucleotides align to TRBD1. CDR3 length equals 14 residues. Germline V lookup: CDR1 SGHRS, CDR2 YFSETQ. Trimming took 4 bases from V and 2 from J; bases not matched to a gene: 5.

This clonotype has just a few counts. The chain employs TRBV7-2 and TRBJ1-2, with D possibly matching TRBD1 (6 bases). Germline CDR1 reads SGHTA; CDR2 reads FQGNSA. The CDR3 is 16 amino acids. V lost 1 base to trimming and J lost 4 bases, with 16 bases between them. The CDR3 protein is CASSLVRTANSYGYTF. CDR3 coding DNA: TGTGCCAGCAGCTTAGTAAGGACAGCGAACTCCTATGGCTACACCTTC.

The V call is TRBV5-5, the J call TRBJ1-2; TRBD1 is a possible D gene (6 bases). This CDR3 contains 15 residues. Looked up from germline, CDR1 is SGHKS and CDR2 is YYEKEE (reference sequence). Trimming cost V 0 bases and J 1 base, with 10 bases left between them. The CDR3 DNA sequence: TGTGCCAGCAGCTTGGCGAGGGGGTATAACTATGGCTACACCTTC. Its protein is CASSLARGYNYGYTF.

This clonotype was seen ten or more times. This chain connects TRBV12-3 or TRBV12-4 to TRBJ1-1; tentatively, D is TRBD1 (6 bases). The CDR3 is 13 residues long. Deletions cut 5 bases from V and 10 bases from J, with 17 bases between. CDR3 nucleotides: TGTGCCAGCAGTCCAGGGACACGGCCGCCAGCTTTCTTT. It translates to CASSPGTRPPAFF.

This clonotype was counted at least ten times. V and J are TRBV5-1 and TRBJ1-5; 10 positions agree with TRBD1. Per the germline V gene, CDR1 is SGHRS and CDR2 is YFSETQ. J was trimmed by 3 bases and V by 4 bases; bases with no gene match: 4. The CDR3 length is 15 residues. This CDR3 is CASSLGQGVNQPQHF. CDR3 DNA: TGCGCCAGCAGCCTAGGACAGGGGGTCAATCAGCCCCAGCATTTT.

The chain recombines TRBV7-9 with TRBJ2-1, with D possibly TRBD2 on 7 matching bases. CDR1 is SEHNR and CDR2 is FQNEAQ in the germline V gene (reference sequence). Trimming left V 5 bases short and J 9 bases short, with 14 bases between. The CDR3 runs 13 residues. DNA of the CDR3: TGTGCCAGCAGCCACATCGGGGGGCCTGAGCAGTTCTTC. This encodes CASSHIGGPEQFF.

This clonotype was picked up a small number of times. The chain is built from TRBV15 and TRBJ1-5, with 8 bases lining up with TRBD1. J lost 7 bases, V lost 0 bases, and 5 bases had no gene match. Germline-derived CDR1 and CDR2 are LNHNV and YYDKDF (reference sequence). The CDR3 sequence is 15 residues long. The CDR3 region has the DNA TGTGCCACCAGCAGAGACGGACAGGGTTCACAGCCCCAGCATTTT. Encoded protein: CATSRDGQGSQPQHF.

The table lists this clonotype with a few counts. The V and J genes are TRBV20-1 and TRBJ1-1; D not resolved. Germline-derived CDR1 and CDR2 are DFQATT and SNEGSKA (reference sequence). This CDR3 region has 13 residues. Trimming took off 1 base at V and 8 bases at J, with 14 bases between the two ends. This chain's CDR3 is CSARAPGVKEAFF. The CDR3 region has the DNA TGCAGTGCTAGAGCTCCCGGGGTCAAAGAAGCTTTCTTT.

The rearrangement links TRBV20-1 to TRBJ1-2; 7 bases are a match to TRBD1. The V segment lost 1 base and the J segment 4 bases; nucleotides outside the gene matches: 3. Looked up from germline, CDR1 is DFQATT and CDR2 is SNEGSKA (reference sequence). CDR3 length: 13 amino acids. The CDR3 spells CSARGQGSYGYTF. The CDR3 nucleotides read TGCAGTGCTAGAGGACAGGGCTCCTATGGCTACACCTTC.

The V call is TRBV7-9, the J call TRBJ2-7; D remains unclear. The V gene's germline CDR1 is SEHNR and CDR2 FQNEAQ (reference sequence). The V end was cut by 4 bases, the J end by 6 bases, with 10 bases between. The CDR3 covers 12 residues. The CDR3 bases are TGTGCCAGCAGCTATTTGACTGTCGAGCAGTACTTC. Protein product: CASSYLTVEQYF.

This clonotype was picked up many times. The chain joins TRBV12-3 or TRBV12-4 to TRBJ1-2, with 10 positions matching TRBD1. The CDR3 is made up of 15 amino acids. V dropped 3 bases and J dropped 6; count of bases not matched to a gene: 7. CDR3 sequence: CASSFRTGGDNGYTF. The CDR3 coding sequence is TGTGCCAGCAGTTTCCGGACAGGGGGTGACAATGGCTACACCTTC.

In DNA form, the CDR3 reads TGCGCCAGCAGGATTGGGGGGCAGAACACCGGGGAGCTGTTTTTT. Translation gives CASRIGGQNTGELFF. The V gene is TRBV5-1, the J gene TRBJ2-2; D is possibly TRBD1 or TRBD2 (6 bases each). The CDR3 is made up of 15 amino acids. Trimming took off 5 bases at V and 1 base at J, with 12 bases between the two ends. Germline V lookup: CDR1 SGHRS, CDR2 YFSETQ.

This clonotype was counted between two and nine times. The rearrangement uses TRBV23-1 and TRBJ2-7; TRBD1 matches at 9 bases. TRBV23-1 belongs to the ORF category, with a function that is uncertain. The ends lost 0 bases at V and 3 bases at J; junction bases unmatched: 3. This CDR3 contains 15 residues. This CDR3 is CASSQSGQGIYEQYF. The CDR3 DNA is TGCGCCAGCAGTCAATCGGGACAGGGAATCTACGAGCAGTACTTC.

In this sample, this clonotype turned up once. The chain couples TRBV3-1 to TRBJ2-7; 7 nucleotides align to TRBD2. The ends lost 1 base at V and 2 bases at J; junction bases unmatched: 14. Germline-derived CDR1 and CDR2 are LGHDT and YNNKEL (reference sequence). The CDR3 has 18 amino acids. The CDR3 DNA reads TGTGCCAGCAGCCAAGGATATGGACTAGTCGTGGCCCCCTACGAGCAGTACTTC. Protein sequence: CASSQGYGLVVAPYEQYF.

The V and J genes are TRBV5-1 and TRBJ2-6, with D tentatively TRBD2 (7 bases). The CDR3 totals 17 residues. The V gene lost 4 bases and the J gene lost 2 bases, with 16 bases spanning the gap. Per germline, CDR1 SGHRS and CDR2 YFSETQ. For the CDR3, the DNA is TGCGCCAGCAGCCAACCGGGGGGCTTGGCTGGGGCCAACGTCCTGACTTTC. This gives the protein CASSQPGGLAGANVLTF. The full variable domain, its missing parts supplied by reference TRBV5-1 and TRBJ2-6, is KAGVTQTPRYLIKTRGQQVTLSCSPISGHRSVSWYQQTPGQGLQFLFEYFSETQRNKGNFPGRFSGRQFSNSRSEMNVSTLELGDSALYLCASSQPGGLAGANVLTFGAGSRLTVL.

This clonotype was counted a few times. The CDR3 spells CASSLAAEQFF. CDR3 coding DNA: TGCGCCAGCAGCTTGGCCGCTGAGCAGTTCTTC. The chain employs TRBV5-1 and TRBJ2-1, with D uncertain. Trimming took off 0 bases at V and 9 bases at J, with 4 bases between the two ends. CDR3 length equals 11 residues. The germline gives CDR1 SGHRS, CDR2 YFSETQ.

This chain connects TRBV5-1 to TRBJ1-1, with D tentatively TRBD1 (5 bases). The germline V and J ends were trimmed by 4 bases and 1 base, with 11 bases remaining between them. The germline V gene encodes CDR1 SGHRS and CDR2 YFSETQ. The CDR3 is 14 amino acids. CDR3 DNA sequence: TGCGCCAGCAGCCTAACTACAGGGAACACTGAAGCTTTCTTT. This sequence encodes CASSLTTGNTEAFF.

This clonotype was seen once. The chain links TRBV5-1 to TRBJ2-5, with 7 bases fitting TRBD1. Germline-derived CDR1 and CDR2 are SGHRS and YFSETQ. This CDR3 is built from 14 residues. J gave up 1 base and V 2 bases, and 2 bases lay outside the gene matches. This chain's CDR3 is CASSFGQVQETQYF. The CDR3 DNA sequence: TGCGCCAGCAGCTTCGGACAGGTCCAAGAGACCCAGTACTTC.

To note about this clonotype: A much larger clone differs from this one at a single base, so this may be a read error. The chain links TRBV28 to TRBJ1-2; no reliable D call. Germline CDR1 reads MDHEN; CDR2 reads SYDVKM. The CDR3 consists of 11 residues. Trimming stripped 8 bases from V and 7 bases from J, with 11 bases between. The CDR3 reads CASGSPTGYTF. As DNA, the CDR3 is TGTGCCAGCGGTTCTCCGACTGGCTACACCTTC.

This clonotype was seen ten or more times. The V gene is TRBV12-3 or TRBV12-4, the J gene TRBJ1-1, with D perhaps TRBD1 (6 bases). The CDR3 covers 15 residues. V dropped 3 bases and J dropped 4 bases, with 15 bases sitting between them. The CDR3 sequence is CASSLTGYRGTEAFF. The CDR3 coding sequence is TGTGCCAGCAGTTTGACAGGTTACCGAGGCACTGAAGCTTTCTTT.

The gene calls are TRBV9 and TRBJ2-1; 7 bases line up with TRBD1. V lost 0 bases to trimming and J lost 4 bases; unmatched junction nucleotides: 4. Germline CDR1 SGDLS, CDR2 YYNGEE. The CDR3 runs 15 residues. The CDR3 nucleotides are TGTGCCAGCAGCGTAGCTGGGACAGATTACAATGAGCAGTTCTTC. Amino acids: CASSVAGTDYNEQFF.

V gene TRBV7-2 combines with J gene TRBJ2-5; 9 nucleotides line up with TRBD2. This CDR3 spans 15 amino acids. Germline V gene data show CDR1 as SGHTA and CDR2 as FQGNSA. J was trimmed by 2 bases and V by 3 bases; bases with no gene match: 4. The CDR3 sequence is CASSFPAGGQETQYF. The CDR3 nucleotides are TGTGCCAGCAGCTTTCCAGCGGGGGGTCAAGAGACCCAGTACTTC.

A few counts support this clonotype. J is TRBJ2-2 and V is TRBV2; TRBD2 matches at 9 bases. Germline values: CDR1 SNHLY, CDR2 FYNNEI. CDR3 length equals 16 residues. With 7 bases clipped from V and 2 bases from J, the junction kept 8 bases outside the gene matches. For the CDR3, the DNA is TGTGCCAGCAATATGATGGGACTAGCCAACACCGGGGAGCTGTTTTTT. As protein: CASNMMGLANTGELFF. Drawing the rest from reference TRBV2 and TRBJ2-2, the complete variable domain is EPEVTQTPSHQVTQMGQEVILRCVPISNHLYFYWYRQILGQKVEFLVSFYNNEISEKSEIFDDQFSVERPDGSNFTLKIRSTKLEDSAMYFCASNMMGLANTGELFFGEGSRLTVL.

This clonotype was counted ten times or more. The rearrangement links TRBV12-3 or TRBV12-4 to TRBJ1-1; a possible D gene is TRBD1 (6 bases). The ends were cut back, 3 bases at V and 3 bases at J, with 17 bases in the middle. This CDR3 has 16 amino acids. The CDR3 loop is CASSFGVGRGHTEAFF. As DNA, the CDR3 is TGTGCCAGCAGTTTTGGCGTGGGCAGGGGTCACACTGAAGCTTTCTTT.

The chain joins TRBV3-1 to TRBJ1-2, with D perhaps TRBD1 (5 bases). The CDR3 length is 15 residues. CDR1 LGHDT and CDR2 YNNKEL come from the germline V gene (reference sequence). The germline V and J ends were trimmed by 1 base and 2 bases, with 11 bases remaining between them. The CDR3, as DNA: TGTGCCAGCAGCCAAGGGGCCAGGGCAAACTATGGCTACACCTTC. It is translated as CASSQGARANYGYTF.

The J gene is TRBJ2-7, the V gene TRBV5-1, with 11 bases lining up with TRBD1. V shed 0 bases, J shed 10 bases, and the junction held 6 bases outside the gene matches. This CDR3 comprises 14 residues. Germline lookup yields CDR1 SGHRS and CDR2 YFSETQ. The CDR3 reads CASSLAGQGVGQYF. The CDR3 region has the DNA TGCGCCAGCAGCTTGGCGGGACAGGGGGTAGGTCAGTACTTC.

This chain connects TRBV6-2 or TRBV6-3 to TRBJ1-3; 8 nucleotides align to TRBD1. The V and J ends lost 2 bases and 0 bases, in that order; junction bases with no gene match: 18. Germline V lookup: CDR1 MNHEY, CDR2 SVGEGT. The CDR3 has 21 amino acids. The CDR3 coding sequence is TGTGCCAGCAGTTACCGGGGCCCCGCAGTGGGGACAGGAAGCTCTGGAAACACCATATATTTT. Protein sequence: CASSYRGPAVGTGSSGNTIYF.

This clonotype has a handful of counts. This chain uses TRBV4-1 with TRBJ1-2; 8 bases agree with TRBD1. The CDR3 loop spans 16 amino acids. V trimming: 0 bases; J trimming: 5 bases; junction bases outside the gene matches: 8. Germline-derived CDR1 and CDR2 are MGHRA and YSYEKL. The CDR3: CASSQDLQGGWYGYTF. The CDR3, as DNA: TGCGCCAGCAGCCAAGATCTACAGGGGGGGTGGTATGGCTACACCTTC.